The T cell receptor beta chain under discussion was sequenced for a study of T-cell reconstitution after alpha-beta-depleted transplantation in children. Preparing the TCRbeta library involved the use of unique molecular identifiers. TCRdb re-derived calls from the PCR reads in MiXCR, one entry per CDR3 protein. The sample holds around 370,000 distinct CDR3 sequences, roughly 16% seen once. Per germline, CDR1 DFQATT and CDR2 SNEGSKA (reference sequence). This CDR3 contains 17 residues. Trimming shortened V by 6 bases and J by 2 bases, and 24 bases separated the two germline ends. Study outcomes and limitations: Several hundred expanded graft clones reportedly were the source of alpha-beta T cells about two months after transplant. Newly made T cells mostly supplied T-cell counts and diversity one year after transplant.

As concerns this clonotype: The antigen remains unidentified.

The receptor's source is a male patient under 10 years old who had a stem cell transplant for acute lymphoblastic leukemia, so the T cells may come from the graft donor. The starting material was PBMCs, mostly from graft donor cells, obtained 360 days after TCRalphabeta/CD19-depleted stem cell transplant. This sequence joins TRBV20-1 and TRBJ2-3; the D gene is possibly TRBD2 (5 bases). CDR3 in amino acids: CSAPPGRVGVLTDTQYF. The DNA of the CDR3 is TGCAGTGCCCCTCCGGGAAGGGTGGGAGTCCTCACAGATACGCAGTATTTT.